The clone carrying this TCR beta chain was picked up many times. Its antigen remains unknown. The germline gives CDR1 SGHAT, CDR2 FQNNGV. The CDR3 has 14 amino acids. With 4 bases removed from V and 8 bases from J, the gap between germline ends came to 16 bases. The record originates from a study of T-cell memory formation after mild COVID-19. Whole-study context: TCR clusters largely stayed donor specific. Study-level findings and limits: The pre-infection memory compartment contained some responding clones, suggesting cross-reactive memory joined.

TCRdb reprocessed the 5' RACE reads via MiXCR and lists one record per CDR3 protein. The sample has around 200,000 distinct CDR3 sequences; about 10% are singletons. V gene TRBV11-2 combines with J gene TRBJ2-3; D might be TRBD2 (5 bases). Sequencing input: PBMCs or a T cell subset sorted from them (not recorded which). The TCR sequence derives from a man aged 18 to 29 who had mild COVID-19 (a few samples of this study predate the infection). Cell type and time point are not known. CDR3 in amino acids: CASSSPRGRGTQYF. CDR3 nucleotides: TGTGCCAGCAGCTCACCCCGCGGCCGGGGTACGCAGTATTTT.